This TCR beta chain was recorded in a study of memory CD8 T cells in hepatitis C reinfection. The time point is: late/post reinfection, 12 to 24 weeks after detection. TCR sequencing was done directly ex vivo on sorted cells, without expansion in vitro. V dropped 5 bases and J dropped 5; count of bases not matched to a gene: 6. Germline V gene data show CDR1 as SNHLY and CDR2 as FYNNEI. The CDR3 runs to 15 residues. Profiled with immunoSEQ multiplex PCR; TCRdb holds only in-frame clones, not every one. The sample carries about 50,000 clones, nearly 90% recorded once. The receptor was isolated from a man aged 18 to 29 with hepatitis C virus infection. Sequenced sample: naive CD8+ T cells sorted from blood. The J gene is TRBJ2-3, the V gene TRBV2; 11 nucleotides line up with TRBD2. The CDR3 sequence: CASSLTSGMGDTQYF. The CDR3 DNA follows: TGTGCCAGCAGTCTGACTAGCGGGATGGGAGATACGCAGTATTTT.